A selection of T cell receptor beta chains follows, all from one sample in a study of T cell responses to AZD1222 COVID-19 vaccine. The protocol was immunoSEQ multiplex PCR, while the TCRdb copy is restricted to in-frame clones and leaves out a portion. The sample yields more than 80,000 clones, under 90% seen once. The starting material was peripheral blood, obtained on day 0 of AZD1222 vaccination. The receptors shown here come from an adult in good health. CDR3s include the opening cysteine and the closing phenylalanine or tryptophan. The order of the fields is clone size, CDR3 length, V gene, D gene, J gene, CDR3 protein, CDR3 DNA. A D gene is named only where the DNA matches it firmly. Expanded clones get a size class; other rows say once, few or many, or leave the size out.

clone size: .; CDR3 length: 15; V gene: TRBV7-5; D gene: .; J gene: TRBJ2-7; CDR3 protein: CVRSLPGRGPYEQYF; CDR3 DNA: TGTGTCAGAAGCTTACCAGGGCGGGGGCCCTACGAGCAGTACTTC
clone size: once; CDR3 length: 12; V gene: TRBV30; D gene: .; J gene: TRBJ1-1; CDR3 protein: CAWYRYAQKLSF; CDR3 DNA: .
clone size: .; CDR3 length: 13; V gene: TRBV6-5; D gene: .; J gene: TRBJ1-2; CDR3 protein: CASRVSGVDGYTF; CDR3 DNA: TGTGCCAGCAGGGTGTCCGGGGTCGATGGCTACACCTTC
clone size: .; CDR3 length: 12; V gene: TRBV7-2; D gene: .; J gene: TRBJ2-7; CDR3 protein: CASSPRIYEQYF; CDR3 DNA: TGTGCCAGCAGCCCCAGGATCTACGAGCAGTACTTC
clone size: .; CDR3 length: 12; V gene: TRBV29-1; D gene: .; J gene: TRBJ2-5; CDR3 protein: CSVVEAGETQYF; CDR3 DNA: TGCAGCGTTGTAGAAGCCGGCGAGACCCAGTACTTC
clone size: few; CDR3 length: 15; V gene: TRBV20-1; D gene: .; J gene: TRBJ2-7; CDR3 protein: CSASHPHSALYEQYF; CDR3 DNA: TGCAGTGCTAGTCACCCGCACTCGGCCCTCTACGAGCAGTACTTC
clone size: .; CDR3 length: 13; V gene: TRBV30; D gene: TRBD1; J gene: TRBJ2-1; CDR3 protein: CAWRTGPHNEQFF; CDR3 DNA: TGTGCCTGGAGGACAGGGCCGCACAATGAGCAGTTCTTC
clone size: .; CDR3 length: 16; V gene: TRBV30; D gene: .; J gene: TRBJ1-1; CDR3 protein: CAWSVLWRGTNTEAFF; CDR3 DNA: TGTGCCTGGAGTGTACTTTGGCGGGGGACGAACACTGAAGCTTTCTTT
clone size: .; CDR3 length: 13; V gene: TRBV27; D gene: .; J gene: TRBJ2-1; CDR3 protein: CASSWEKGDEQFF; CDR3 DNA: TGTGCCAGCAGTTGGGAGAAAGGGGATGAGCAGTTCTTC
clone size: .; CDR3 length: 13; V gene: TRBV19; D gene: .; J gene: TRBJ1-5; CDR3 protein: CASSIDGNQPQHF; CDR3 DNA: TGTGCCAGTAGTATCGACGGTAATCAGCCCCAGCATTTT
clone size: many; CDR3 length: 16; V gene: TRBV6-1; D gene: TRBD1; J gene: TRBJ2-7; CDR3 protein: CASRENPGGRSYEQYF; CDR3 DNA: TGTGCCAGCAGAGAAAACCCAGGGGGCCGGTCCTACGAGCAGTACTTC
clone size: .; CDR3 length: 11; V gene: TRBV20-1; D gene: .; J gene: TRBJ2-3; CDR3 protein: CSARAADTQYF; CDR3 DNA: TGCAGTGCTAGAGCAGCAGATACGCAGTATTTT
clone size: .; CDR3 length: 14; V gene: TRBV5-6; D gene: TRBD1; J gene: TRBJ1-1; CDR3 protein: CASRRDRVSTEAFF; CDR3 DNA: TGTGCCAGCAGACGCGACAGGGTGAGCACTGAAGCTTTCTTT
clone size: few; CDR3 length: 16; V gene: TRBV7-9; D gene: .; J gene: TRBJ2-7; CDR3 protein: CASSLTLGGGRYEQYF; CDR3 DNA: TGTGCCAGCAGCTTAACCCTTGGAGGGGGCCGCTACGAGCAGTACTTC
clone size: .; CDR3 length: 12; V gene: TRBV12-3/TRBV12-4; D gene: .; J gene: TRBJ1-1; CDR3 protein: CASRLTASAAFF; CDR3 DNA: TGTGCCAGCAGGTTGACAGCCTCCGCGGCTTTCTTT
clone size: .; CDR3 length: 14; V gene: TRBV2; D gene: .; J gene: TRBJ1-2; CDR3 protein: CASSEEASGYGYTF; CDR3 DNA: TGTGCCAGCAGTGAAGAGGCCTCGGGCTATGGCTACACCTTC
clone size: .; CDR3 length: 14; V gene: TRBV29-1; D gene: TRBD2; J gene: TRBJ2-7; CDR3 protein: CSVARTSGSYEQYF; CDR3 DNA: TGCAGCGTTGCTCGGACTAGCGGCTCCTACGAGCAGTACTTC
clone size: .; CDR3 length: 13; V gene: TRBV18; D gene: .; J gene: TRBJ2-7; CDR3 protein: CASSLLERDNEYF; CDR3 DNA: TGTGCCAGCTCATTACTGGAACGGGACAACGAGTACTTC
clone size: once; CDR3 length: 13; V gene: TRBV7-9; D gene: TRBD1; J gene: TRBJ2-7; CDR3 protein: CASSLRRDREDLF; CDR3 DNA: TGTGCCAGCAGCTTACGCCGGGACAGGGAGGACTTATTC
clone size: .; CDR3 length: 12; V gene: TRBV15; D gene: .; J gene: TRBJ2-7; CDR3 protein: CATGAGYYEQYF; CDR3 DNA: TGTGCCACCGGAGCAGGGTACTACGAGCAGTACTTC
clone size: .; CDR3 length: 14; V gene: TRBV28; D gene: .; J gene: TRBJ1-2; CDR3 protein: CAILTGSHGRGYTF; CDR3 DNA: TGTGCCATCCTTACGGGGTCCCACGGTCGTGGCTACACCTTC
clone size: .; CDR3 length: 12; V gene: TRBV5-1; D gene: TRBD1; J gene: TRBJ1-1; CDR3 protein: CASSPGTAEAFF; CDR3 DNA: TGCGCCAGCAGCCCCGGGACAGCTGAAGCTTTCTTT
clone size: .; CDR3 length: 12; V gene: TRBV4-1; D gene: .; J gene: TRBJ2-7; CDR3 protein: CASSQTSYEQYF; CDR3 DNA: TGCGCCAGCAGCCAAACCTCCTACGAGCAGTACTTC
clone size: once; CDR3 length: 12; V gene: TRBV7-8; D gene: .; J gene: TRBJ1-1; CDR3 protein: CASSVDRYEAFF; CDR3 DNA: TGTGCCAGCAGCGTAGACAGGTATGAAGCTTTCTTT
clone size: .; CDR3 length: 12; V gene: TRBV30; D gene: TRBD1; J gene: TRBJ2-1; CDR3 protein: CAWNRGRNEQFF; CDR3 DNA: TGTGCCTGGAACAGGGGGCGTAATGAGCAGTTCTTC
clone size: .; CDR3 length: 14; V gene: TRBV7-3; D gene: .; J gene: TRBJ2-3; CDR3 protein: CASTLAGGADTQYF; CDR3 DNA: TGTGCCAGCACCCTGGCTGGAGGCGCAGATACGCAGTATTTT
clone size: .; CDR3 length: 14; V gene: TRBV11-3; D gene: TRBD1; J gene: TRBJ2-5; CDR3 protein: CASSDGTGQETQYF; CDR3 DNA: TGTGCCAGCAGCGACGGGACAGGCCAAGAGACCCAGTACTTC
clone size: .; CDR3 length: 17; V gene: TRBV5-8; D gene: TRBD2; J gene: TRBJ2-7; CDR3 protein: CASSVDRSAGAVYEQYF; CDR3 DNA: TGTGCCAGCAGCGTCGACCGATCAGCGGGGGCTGTCTACGAGCAGTACTTC
clone size: .; CDR3 length: 11; V gene: TRBV30; D gene: .; J gene: TRBJ1-1; CDR3 protein: CGRGGQGEAFF; CDR3 DNA: TGTGGGCGAGGGGGGCAGGGTGAAGCTTTCTTT
clone size: .; CDR3 length: 16; V gene: TRBV30; D gene: TRBD1; J gene: TRBJ1-6; CDR3 protein: CAWSDRQGRANSPLHF; CDR3 DNA: TGTGCCTGGAGTGACCGACAGGGCAGGGCGAATTCACCCCTCCACTTT
clone size: .; CDR3 length: 18; V gene: TRBV3-1/TRBV3-2; D gene: TRBD2; J gene: TRBJ2-3; CDR3 protein: CASSQGHLAGGYTDTQYF; CDR3 DNA: TGTGCCAGCAGCCAAGGCCACCTCGCGGGGGGCTACACAGATACGCAGTATTTT
clone size: .; CDR3 length: 17; V gene: TRBV5-6; D gene: .; J gene: TRBJ1-3; CDR3 protein: CASSKTSGGRSGNTIYF; CDR3 DNA: TGTGCCAGCAGCAAGACCTCGGGGGGCCGCTCTGGAAACACCATATATTTT
clone size: .; CDR3 length: 15; V gene: TRBV19; D gene: .; J gene: TRBJ1-1; CDR3 protein: CASTTTRKTVTEAFF; CDR3 DNA: TGTGCCAGTACCACGACAAGGAAGACGGTCACTGAAGCTTTCTTT
clone size: .; CDR3 length: 15; V gene: TRBV6-5; D gene: .; J gene: TRBJ2-7; CDR3 protein: CASTDGTGGSYEQYF; CDR3 DNA: TGTGCCAGCACCGATGGAACTGGGGGCTCCTACGAGCAGTACTTC
clone size: once; CDR3 length: 14; V gene: TRBV30; D gene: .; J gene: TRBJ1-3; CDR3 protein: CAWSGYSSGNTIYF; CDR3 DNA: TGTGCCTGGAGTGGTTACAGCTCTGGAAACACCATATATTTT
clone size: .; CDR3 length: 20; V gene: TRBV5-1; D gene: TRBD2; J gene: TRBJ2-3; CDR3 protein: CASSLAIKRGRGSSTDTQYF; CDR3 DNA: TGCGCCAGCAGCTTGGCCATAAAACGCGGGAGAGGTTCTAGCACAGATACGCAGTATTTT
clone size: .; CDR3 length: 13; V gene: TRBV6-5; D gene: .; J gene: TRBJ2-7; CDR3 protein: CATVKGTPYEQYF; CDR3 DNA: TGTGCCACCGTTAAGGGGACACCCTACGAGCAGTACTTC
clone size: .; CDR3 length: 13; V gene: TRBV12-3/TRBV12-4; D gene: .; J gene: TRBJ1-5; CDR3 protein: CASSFRENQPQHF; CDR3 DNA: TGTGCCAGCAGTTTCCGGGAGAATCAGCCCCAGCATTTT
clone size: .; CDR3 length: 15; V gene: TRBV28; D gene: TRBD2; J gene: TRBJ2-7; CDR3 protein: CASSTLAGGSYEQYF; CDR3 DNA: TGTGCCAGCAGTACACTAGCGGGAGGGTCCTACGAGCAGTACTTC
clone size: .; CDR3 length: 14; V gene: TRBV7-2; D gene: .; J gene: TRBJ2-1; CDR3 protein: CASSLVRQNNEQFF; CDR3 DNA: TGTGCCAGCAGCTTAGTCCGGCAGAACAATGAGCAGTTCTTC
clone size: .; CDR3 length: 18; V gene: TRBV6-1; D gene: TRBD2; J gene: TRBJ2-3; CDR3 protein: CASSEGQLAGGETDTQYF; CDR3 DNA: TGTGCCAGCAGCGAAGGCCAACTAGCGGGGGGGGAAACAGATACGCAGTATTTT
clone size: few; CDR3 length: 13; V gene: TRBV19; D gene: .; J gene: TRBJ1-6; CDR3 protein: CASSRTGSSPLHF; CDR3 DNA: TGTGCCAGTAGTAGAACAGGGTCGTCACCCCTCCACTTT
clone size: .; CDR3 length: 13; V gene: TRBV5-6; D gene: .; J gene: TRBJ1-6; CDR3 protein: CASSLVSNSPLHF; CDR3 DNA: TGTGCCAGCAGCTTGGTCAGTAATTCACCCCTCCACTTT
clone size: .; CDR3 length: 12; V gene: TRBV28; D gene: .; J gene: TRBJ1-6; CDR3 protein: CASTIPNSPLHF; CDR3 DNA: TGTGCCAGCACAATTCCCAATTCACCCCTCCACTTT
clone size: .; CDR3 length: 15; V gene: TRBV20-1; D gene: TRBD1; J gene: TRBJ1-2; CDR3 protein: CSASGTGLANYGYTF; CDR3 DNA: TGCAGTGCTAGTGGGACAGGGTTAGCTAACTATGGCTACACCTTC
clone size: .; CDR3 length: 15; V gene: TRBV11-2; D gene: .; J gene: TRBJ1-1; CDR3 protein: CASSLESAGGSEAFF; CDR3 DNA: TGTGCCAGCAGCTTAGAGTCGGCCGGTGGGTCTGAAGCTTTCTTT
clone size: .; CDR3 length: 11; V gene: TRBV10-3; D gene: TRBD2; J gene: TRBJ2-5; CDR3 protein: CASGRGETQYF; CDR3 DNA: TGTGCCAGCGGGAGGGGAGAGACCCAGTACTTC
clone size: .; CDR3 length: 13; V gene: TRBV5-1; D gene: .; J gene: TRBJ1-2; CDR3 protein: CASRDGASYGYTF; CDR3 DNA: TGCGCCAGCAGAGACGGGGCAAGCTATGGCTACACCTTC
clone size: .; CDR3 length: 11; V gene: TRBV10-2; D gene: .; J gene: TRBJ1-2; CDR3 protein: CASRNVGGYTF; CDR3 DNA: TGCGCCAGCAGGAACGTTGGTGGCTACACCTTC
clone size: few; CDR3 length: 13; V gene: TRBV5-1; D gene: .; J gene: TRBJ1-1; CDR3 protein: CASKIQGNTEAFF; CDR3 DNA: TGCGCCAGCAAGATACAGGGTAACACTGAAGCTTTCTTT
clone size: .; CDR3 length: 15; V gene: TRBV2; D gene: TRBD1; J gene: TRBJ1-1; CDR3 protein: CANSLQTGGSTEAFF; CDR3 DNA: TGTGCCAACAGTCTCCAAACAGGGGGGAGCACTGAAGCTTTCTTT
clone size: .; CDR3 length: 17; V gene: TRBV7-2; D gene: .; J gene: TRBJ1-5; CDR3 protein: CASSPTLNKGRNQPQHF; CDR3 DNA: TGTGCCAGCAGCCCGACTCTAAATAAGGGACGAAATCAGCCCCAGCATTTT
clone size: .; CDR3 length: 13; V gene: TRBV29-1; D gene: TRBD2; J gene: TRBJ2-5; CDR3 protein: CSVEGEGQGTQYF; CDR3 DNA: TGCAGCGTTGAAGGGGAGGGGCAGGGGACCCAGTACTTC
clone size: .; CDR3 length: 12; V gene: TRBV19; D gene: .; J gene: TRBJ1-5; CDR3 protein: CASSPGNQPQHF; CDR3 DNA: TGTGCCAGTTCCCCGGGCAATCAGCCCCAGCATTTT
clone size: .; CDR3 length: 15; V gene: TRBV5-1; D gene: .; J gene: TRBJ2-7; CDR3 protein: CASSLGEILAFEQYF; CDR3 DNA: TGCGCCAGCAGCTTGGGAGAGATACTAGCTTTCGAGCAGTACTTC